The rows below give T cell receptor beta chains drawn from one sample of a study of preoperative IRX-2 immunotherapy in early breast cancer. Sequencing was performed with immunoSEQ multiplex PCR; in TCRdb, only in-frame clones are kept and a portion is missing. The sample has around 35,000 clones, about 95% seen once; the top ten hold about 6.8%. Collection of the sample occurred from a patient treated with IRX-2 immunotherapy. These receptors were obtained from a human donor with breast cancer. Each CDR3 is given with its conserved first and last residue. The order of the fields is J gene, V gene, clone size, D gene, CDR3 DNA, CDR3 protein. The D gene is left open where the match is weak. The size of a clone is reported for some rows only, either as once, few or many, or as a class for expanded clones.

TRBJ2-3,TRBV7-2,once,NA,TGTGCCAGCAGCTGGCGGAGGGGGGCCGATACGCAGTATTTT,CASSWRRGADTQYF
TRBJ2-5,TRBV4-1,NA,NA,TGCGCCAGCAGCCAAGAAAGGAGGGCAGGACCGCAAGAGACCCAGTACTTC,CASSQERRAGPQETQYF
TRBJ2-7,TRBV10-3,NA,TRBD2,TGTGCCATCAGTGGGGCCAGCGGGAGGTCCTACGAGCAGTACTTC,CAISGASGRSYEQYF
TRBJ2-2,TRBV5-1,NA,TRBD2,TGCGCCAGCAGCTTGTACGCGGGGGGAAACACCGGGGAGCTGTTTTTT,CASSLYAGGNTGELFF
TRBJ2-1,TRBV5-1,NA,NA,TGCGCCAGCAGCTTGGTTGGTTTCTCCTACAATGAGCAGTTCTTC,CASSLVGFSYNEQFF
TRBJ2-7,TRBV4-2,NA,NA,TGTGCCAGCAGCCAAGATGAAAAGAGACCCGAGCAGTACTTC,CASSQDEKRPEQYF
TRBJ1-2,TRBV5-1,NA,NA,TGCGCCAGCAGCGGGTCGGGTGAGGGCTACACCTTC,CASSGSGEGYTF
TRBJ2-7,TRBV5-5,NA,TRBD2,TGTGCCAGCAGCTGGGGGCTCACTAGCGGATCGACCTACGAGCAGTACTTC,CASSWGLTSGSTYEQYF
TRBJ1-2,TRBV7-2,NA,NA,TGTGCCAGCAGCTCTCAGGGGAGGGCTAACTATGGCTACACCTTC,CASSSQGRANYGYTF
TRBJ2-7,TRBV28,NA,TRBD1,TGTGCCAGCCTCTCCCGGGACAGGGAGGTCTACGAGCAGTACTTC,CASLSRDREVYEQYF
TRBJ2-7,TRBV7-6,NA,NA,TGTGCCAGCAGCCCGACCCAAACTTCGATGGAGCAGTACTTC,CASSPTQTSMEQYF
TRBJ2-3,TRBV9,NA,TRBD2,TGTGCCAGCAGCGTAGCGGGACTAAGGAGCACAGATACGCAGTATTTT,CASSVAGLRSTDTQYF
TRBJ1-2,TRBV4-1,NA,NA,TGCGCCAGCAGCCAAGTTACGGTGAACTATGGCTACACCTTC,CASSQVTVNYGYTF
TRBJ1-1,TRBV5-1,NA,NA,TGCGCCAGCCGACTCTGGGGGGGCACTGAAGCTTTCTTT,CASRLWGGTEAFF
TRBJ2-1,TRBV5-1,NA,NA,TGCGCCAGCAGCTTGGGGGTCCTGAATGAGCAGTTCTTC,CASSLGVLNEQFF
TRBJ1-2,TRBV18,NA,TRBD1,TGTGCCAGCTCCCCGGACAGGGTCTGGGGCTACACCTTC,CASSPDRVWGYTF
TRBJ2-2,TRBV5-4,NA,NA,TGTGCCAGCAGCTTACAATTGGGCCCCGGGGAGCTGTTTTTT,CASSLQLGPGELFF
TRBJ1-2,TRBV27,NA,TRBD1,TGTGCCAGCAGTCCTTTACAGGGGGCTTTTAACTATGGCTACACCTTC,CASSPLQGAFNYGYTF
TRBJ1-1,TRBV18,NA,NA,TGTGCCAGCTCACCACCGACGACGGGGAACACTGAAGCTTTCTTT,CASSPPTTGNTEAFF
TRBJ2-1,TRBV7-9,NA,NA,TGTGCCAGCAGACCCCGGACTAACGCGAGGGGTGATGAGCAGTTCTTC,CASRPRTNARGDEQFF
TRBJ2-2,TRBV9,NA,TRBD2,TGTGCCAGCAGCGTAGGACTAGCGGGGGCGAACACCGGGGAGCTGTTTTTT,CASSVGLAGANTGELFF
TRBJ2-7,TRBV20-1,NA,NA,TGCAGTGCTAGGGGTGGCTACGAGCAGTACTTC,CSARGGYEQYF
TRBJ2-2,TRBV5-6,NA,NA,TGTGCCAGCAGCTTGGGCCTTCCCGGGGAGCTGTTTTTT,CASSLGLPGELFF
TRBJ2-7,TRBV28,NA,NA,TGTGCCAGCAGTCTTCACAGGGCTGGATCGGGTTACGAGCAGTACTTC,CASSLHRAGSGYEQYF
TRBJ1-1,TRBV19,NA,TRBD1,TGTGCCAGTAGACCTCCTAACAGGGGGAACACTGAAGCTTTCTTT,CASRPPNRGNTEAFF
TRBJ2-1,TRBV19,NA,NA,TGTGCCAGTAGTATAGGCAGGGGTGGAACGGGCCAAACCTACAATGAGCAGTTCTTC,CASSIGRGGTGQTYNEQFF
TRBJ2-7,TRBV5-6,NA,NA,TGTGCCAGCAGCTGGGGGACATTCGATACCCGTCCCTACGAGCAGTACTTC,CASSWGTFDTRPYEQYF
TRBJ2-5,TRBV5-1,NA,NA,TGCGCCAGCAGCTTGCCGGGGGAGACCCAGTACTTC,CASSLPGETQYF
TRBJ2-1,TRBV14,NA,NA,TGTGCCAGCAGCCAAAAACATACCGGGACAACCAGCTCCTACAATGAGCAGTTCTTC,CASSQKHTGTTSSYNEQFF
TRBJ2-2,TRBV6-5,NA,NA,TGTGCCAGCAGTTATGGGGTGGGGGCTGGGGTGGAGCTGTTTTTT,CASSYGVGAGVELFF
TRBJ1-2,TRBV23-1,NA,NA,TGCGCCAGCAGTCCCGGGACTCTTGAAGGGAACTATGGCTACACCTTC,CASSPGTLEGNYGYTF
TRBJ2-3,TRBV5-8,NA,NA,TGTGCCAGCAGCCTAGGGACTCTCACAGATACGCAGTATTTT,CASSLGTLTDTQYF
TRBJ1-2,TRBV4-2,NA,NA,TGTGCCAGCAGCTTGAACCGGATCGCAGTGTCCTACCTAAACTATGGCTACACCTTC,CASSLNRIAVSYLNYGYTF
TRBJ2-1,TRBV28,NA,TRBD2,TGTGCCAGCAGTCCCCTAGCGGGGGCTGATTACGAGCAGTTCTTC,CASSPLAGADYEQFF
TRBJ2-1,TRBV4-3,NA,TRBD2,TGCGCCAGCAGCCAAGTTCGGACTAGCGGGAGCAATGAGCAGTTCTTC,CASSQVRTSGSNEQFF
TRBJ2-3,TRBV6-1,NA,NA,TGTGCCAGCAGTGGAGGAGCAAGGGGGACAGATACGCAGTATTTT,CASSGGARGTDTQYF
TRBJ2-7,TRBV5-1,once,NA,TGCGCCAGCAGCTCTGGAGCTAGCTCCTACGAGCAGTACTTC,CASSSGASSYEQYF
TRBJ1-6,TRBV6-5,NA,TRBD1,TGTGCCAGCCGGGACAGGGATAATTCACCCCTCCACTTT,CASRDRDNSPLHF
TRBJ2-5,TRBV7-6,NA,TRBD2,TGTGCCAGCAGCTTAGGGACTAGCGCCACCGGAGCCCAGTACTTC,CASSLGTSATGAQYF
TRBJ1-5,TRBV19,once,TRBD1,TGTGCCAGTAGTATAGGGGACGACAGGGGTAGCAATCAGCCCCAGCATTTT,CASSIGDDRGSNQPQHF
TRBJ2-7,TRBV18,NA,NA,TGTGCCAGCTCGAAAGACGTCTCCTACGAGCAGTACTTC,CASSKDVSYEQYF
TRBJ2-5,TRBV5-6,NA,NA,TGTGCCAGCAGCTTTGGGGCGGGAGAGACCCAGTACTTC,CASSFGAGETQYF
TRBJ2-7,TRBV4-3,NA,NA,TGCGCCAGCAGCCACACCTGGGACGGCCCCTACGAGCAGTACTTC,CASSHTWDGPYEQYF
TRBJ2-5,TRBV4-2,NA,TRBD1,TGTGCCAGCAGCCAAGATTGGGCAGGGGGGACCCAGTACTTC,CASSQDWAGGTQYF
TRBJ1-4,TRBV28,NA,TRBD1,TGTGCCAGCACCAAATCCGGGACAGGGAATGAAAAACTGTTTTTT,CASTKSGTGNEKLFF
TRBJ2-1,TRBV6-1,NA,TRBD1,TGTGCCATCCTTCCGGGACAGAACAATGAGCAGTTCTTC,CAILPGQNNEQFF
TRBJ1-3,TRBV30,NA,TRBD1,TGTGCCTGGGGCCGAGAAGCCAGGGGGGCTGGAAACACCATATATTTT,CAWGREARGAGNTIYF
TRBJ1-1,TRBV11-2,few,NA,TGTGCCAGCAGCCCCCCGGGGGACACTGAAGCTTTCTTT,CASSPPGDTEAFF
TRBJ2-5,TRBV5-4,NA,NA,TGTGCCAGCAGCTTGGAGGGCAGCTCCCAAGAGACCCAGTACTTC,CASSLEGSSQETQYF
TRBJ2-5,TRBV5-1,NA,NA,TGCGCCAGCAGTCGGGCTAGCTTGGCGGAGACCCAGTACTTC,CASSRASLAETQYF
TRBJ2-7,TRBV5-6,NA,TRBD1,TGTGCCAGCAGCTTGGGAAGGACAGGGGATCGGTACTTC,CASSLGRTGDRYF
TRBJ1-1,TRBV9,NA,NA,TGTGCCAGCAGCGTAGGACAGGTTAACTCCGAAGCTTTCTTT,CASSVGQVNSEAFF
TRBJ2-7,TRBV7-7,NA,NA,TGTGCTAGCAGCCAGGCGGCCAGCTCCTACGAGCAGTACTTC,CASSQAASSYEQYF
TRBJ1-2,TRBV15,NA,NA,TGTGCCACCAGCGACGCGATGGGTGGCTACACCTTC,CATSDAMGGYTF